This T cell receptor (beta chain) stems from a study of beta chain features in type 1 diabetes. Study-wide findings and caveats: TCRB repertoires of naive, central memory and Treg cells appeared more similar among patients than among healthy donors.

Expressed TCRB transcripts got sequenced, as all isolated RNA was reverse transcribed. Some clones are missing from TCRdb's copy, which holds only in-frame ones; the method was immunoSEQ multiplex PCR. The table records about 620,000 clones, about 16% of them present only once. This clone was seen more than once but under ten times. No antigen is known for it. Germline CDR1 SGHVS, CDR2 FQNEAQ. V was trimmed by 0 bases and J by 0 bases, leaving 3 bases between them. This CDR3 comprises 14 residues. The chain uses TRBV7-8 and TRBJ1-5; D remains ambiguous. The sequencing input was naive CD4+ T cells from blood. The sequence was obtained from a man aged 18 to 35 in good health. The CDR3 nucleotides are TGTGCCAGCAGCTTAGCGGGTAGCAATCAGCCCCAGCATTTT. Amino acids: CASSLAGSNQPQHF.